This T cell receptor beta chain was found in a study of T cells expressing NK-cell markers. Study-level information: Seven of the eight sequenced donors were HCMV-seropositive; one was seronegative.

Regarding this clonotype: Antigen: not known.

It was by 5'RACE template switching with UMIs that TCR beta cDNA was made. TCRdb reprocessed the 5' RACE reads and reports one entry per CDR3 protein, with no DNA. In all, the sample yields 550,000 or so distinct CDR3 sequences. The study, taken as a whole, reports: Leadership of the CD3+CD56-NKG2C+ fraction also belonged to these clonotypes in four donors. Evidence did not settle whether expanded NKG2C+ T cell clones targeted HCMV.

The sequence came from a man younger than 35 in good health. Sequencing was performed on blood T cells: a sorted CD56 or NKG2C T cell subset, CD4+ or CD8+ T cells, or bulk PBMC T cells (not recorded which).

CDR3 loop: CAISGEVTDTQYF. The chain carries TRBV10-3 and TRBJ2-3. CDR1 is ENHRY and CDR2 is SYGVKD in the germline V gene. The CDR3 contains 13 residues.